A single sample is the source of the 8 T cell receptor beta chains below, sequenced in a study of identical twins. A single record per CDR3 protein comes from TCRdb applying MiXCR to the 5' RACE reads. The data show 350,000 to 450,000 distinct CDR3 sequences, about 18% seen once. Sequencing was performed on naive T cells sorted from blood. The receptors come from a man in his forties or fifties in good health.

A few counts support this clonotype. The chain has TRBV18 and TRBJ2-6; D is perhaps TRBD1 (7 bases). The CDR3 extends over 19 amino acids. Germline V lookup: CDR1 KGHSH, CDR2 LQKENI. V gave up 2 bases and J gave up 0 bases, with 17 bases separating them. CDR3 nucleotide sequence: TGTGCCAGCTCACCAGGGCCATACAGGGGAGGCTCTGGGGCCAACGTCCTGACTTTC. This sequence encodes CASSPGPYRGGSGANVLTF.

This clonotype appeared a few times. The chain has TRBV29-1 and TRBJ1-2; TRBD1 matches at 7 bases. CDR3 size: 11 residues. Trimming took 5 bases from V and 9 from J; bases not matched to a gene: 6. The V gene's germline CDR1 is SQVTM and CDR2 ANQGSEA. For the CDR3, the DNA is TGCAGCGTTACAGGGGAGGCTCGCTACACCTTC. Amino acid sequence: CSVTGEARYTF.

Here the CDR3 reads CSASIRGYNSPLHF. CDR3 DNA: TGCAGTGCTAGTATTAGGGGGTATAATTCACCCCTCCACTTT. This chain joins TRBV20-1 and TRBJ1-6, with a possible D match to TRBD1 (6 bases). The CDR3 is made up of 14 amino acids. Germline lookup yields CDR1 DFQATT and CDR2 SNEGSKA (reference sequence). Trimming cost V 3 bases and J 4 bases, with 10 bases left between them.

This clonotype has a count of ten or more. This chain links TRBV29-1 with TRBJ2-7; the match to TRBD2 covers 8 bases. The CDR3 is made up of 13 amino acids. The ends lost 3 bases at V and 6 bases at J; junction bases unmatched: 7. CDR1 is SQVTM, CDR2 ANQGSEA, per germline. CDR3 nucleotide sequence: TGCAGCGTTGAGTCGGGAGGGCGTCGCGAGCAGTACTTC. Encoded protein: CSVESGGRREQYF.

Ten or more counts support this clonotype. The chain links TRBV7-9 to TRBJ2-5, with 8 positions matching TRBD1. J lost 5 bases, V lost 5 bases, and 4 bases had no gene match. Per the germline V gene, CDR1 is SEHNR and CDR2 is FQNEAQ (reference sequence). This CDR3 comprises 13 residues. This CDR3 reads CASSRTGRETQYF. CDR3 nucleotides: TGTGCCAGCAGCCGGACAGGGAGGGAGACCCAGTACTTC.

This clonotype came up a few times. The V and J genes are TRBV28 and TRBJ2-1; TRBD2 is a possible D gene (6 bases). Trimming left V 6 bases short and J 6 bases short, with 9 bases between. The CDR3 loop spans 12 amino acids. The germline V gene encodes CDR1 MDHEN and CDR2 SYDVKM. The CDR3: CASSGSGNEQFF. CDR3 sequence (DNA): TGTGCCAGCAGCGGGAGTGGCAATGAGCAGTTCTTC.

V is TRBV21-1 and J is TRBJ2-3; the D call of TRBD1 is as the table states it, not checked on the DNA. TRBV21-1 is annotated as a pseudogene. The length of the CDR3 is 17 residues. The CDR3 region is CASSKAPSTGGSDTQYF. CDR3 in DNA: TGTGCCAGCAGCAAAGCTCCCTCGACAGGGGGGTCAGATACGCAGTATTTT.

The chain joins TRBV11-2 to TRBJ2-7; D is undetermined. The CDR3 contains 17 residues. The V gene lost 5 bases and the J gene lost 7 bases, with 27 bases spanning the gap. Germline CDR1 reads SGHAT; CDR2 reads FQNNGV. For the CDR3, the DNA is TGTGCCAGCAGCCACTCATCATACAGTAGCCTTACCCCTGAGCAGTACTTC. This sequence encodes CASSHSSYSSLTPEQYF.